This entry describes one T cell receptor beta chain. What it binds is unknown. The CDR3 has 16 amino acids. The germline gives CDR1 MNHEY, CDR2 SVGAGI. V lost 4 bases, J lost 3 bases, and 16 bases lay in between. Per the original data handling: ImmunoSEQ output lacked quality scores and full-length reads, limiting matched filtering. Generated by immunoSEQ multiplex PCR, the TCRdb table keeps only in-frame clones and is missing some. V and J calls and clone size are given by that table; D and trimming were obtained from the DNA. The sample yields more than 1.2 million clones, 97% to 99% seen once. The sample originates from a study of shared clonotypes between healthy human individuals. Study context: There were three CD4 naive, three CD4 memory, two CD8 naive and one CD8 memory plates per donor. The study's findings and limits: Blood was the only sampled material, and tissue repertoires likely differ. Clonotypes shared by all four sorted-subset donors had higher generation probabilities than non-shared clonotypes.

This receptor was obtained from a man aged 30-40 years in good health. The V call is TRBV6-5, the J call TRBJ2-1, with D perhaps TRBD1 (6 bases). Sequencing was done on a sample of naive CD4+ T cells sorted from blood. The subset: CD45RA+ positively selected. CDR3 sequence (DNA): TGTGCCAGCAGTTCCCTTAGGCGAGGGGGCTACAATGAGCAGTTCTTC. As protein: CASSSLRRGGYNEQFF.